This T cell receptor beta chain was retrieved from a study of blood T cell repertoires in COVID-19. Across the study: Whether acute or convalescent, the COVID-19 samples came from the United States, Italy and Spain. PBMCs, B-cell-depleted T cells, or T cells were the source of the cDNA or gDNA that made up the material.

The CDR3 runs 13 residues. V was shortened by 2 bases and J by 3 bases, with 8 bases between the two germline ends. CDR1 is SGHRS and CDR2 is YFSETQ in the germline V gene. Original data processing: Amplification with reference gene primers provided the estimates of nucleated cell counts. Clones were sequenced by immunoSEQ multiplex PCR, and TCRdb holds only the in-frame ones, with some missing. The D gene and trimming were derived from the DNA, and the V and J assignments and clone size from that table. Counted here are 220,000 or so clones, around 87% occurring once; the ten biggest clones make up about 10%. One Seattle source followed patients from active infection through their disease course.

The genes are TRBV5-1 and TRBJ1-1; TRBD1 is a possible D gene (5 bases). Sequenced input: peripheral blood. This receptor was taken from a woman aged 45-59 years with COVID-19, enrolled during active disease. The CDR3 spells CASSFTGHTEAFF. The CDR3 nucleotides read TGCGCCAGCAGCTTTACAGGACACACTGAAGCTTTCTTT.